This T cell receptor beta chain appears in the sequencing data of a study of blood T cells in healthy people across ages. Broader study findings: Donor CMV status was unknown, possibly confounding expanded clonotype changes.

A second PCR, run for roughly 7 to 12 cycles, used a sample-barcoded 5' primer plus a J-beta primer mix. With 12 random nucleotides, a template-switch adaptor tagged each individual cDNA molecule. At least 3 million CDR3-containing paired-end reads were obtained per sample. One entry per CDR3 protein results from TCRdb running MiXCR on the 5' RACE reads. The table records 550,000 to 700,000 distinct CDR3 sequences, 27% of them present only once. Isolation per sample recovered at least 6.5 million PBMCs. The germline gives CDR1 MNHEY, CDR2 SVGAGI. There are 16 residues in the CDR3. V was cut by 0 bases and J by 2 bases, with 10 bases left in between. This clonotype has ten or more counts. Antigen unknown.

The sequence came from a woman between 65 and 79 years old in good health. The rearrangement uses TRBV6-5 and TRBJ1-4, with no clear D. Sequenced material: blood. This CDR3 is CASSYSFGLTNEKLFF. Written as DNA, the CDR3 is TGTGCCAGCAGTTACTCGTTCGGGCTCACTAATGAAAAACTGTTTTTT.